The table lists the clone carrying this T cell receptor beta chain with a few counts. What it recognizes is unknown. The survey-level immunoSEQ assay was used. The repertoire was sequenced with immunoSEQ multiplex PCR; TCRdb's copy has only in-frame clones and lacks some. The table has more than 30,000 clones, 89% seen once. The data are from a study of multiple sclerosis patients with progressive multifocal leukoencephalopathy. Across the whole study: Multiple sclerosis patients on natalizumab who never developed PML served as longitudinally sampled controls. Study-level findings and limits: Most PML patients had lower entropy, suggesting less diverse TRB repertoires. No common TRBV or TRBJ usage or pairing appeared at PML.

The time point: before natalizumab initiation. Trimming removed 0 bases at V and 0 bases at J, with 11 bases between. Germline values: CDR1 LNHDA, CDR2 SQIVND (reference sequence). The CDR3 runs 16 residues. The specimen sequenced was PBMCs. This chain links TRBV19 with TRBJ1-1; no clear D gene. The receptor comes from a human donor with multiple sclerosis. The CDR3 DNA is TGTGCCAGTAGTATAGATTTCCCTGTCATGAACACTGAAGCTTTCTTT. It yields the protein CASSIDFPVMNTEAFF.